The 16 T cell receptor beta chains in this list originate from one sample, sequenced in a study of T-cell memory formation after mild COVID-19. TCRdb independently ran MiXCR on the 5' RACE reads; one entry per CDR3 protein. The sample lists around 450,000 distinct CDR3 sequences, around 24% seen once, with about 8.7% in the top ten. Sequencing used PBMCs or a T cell subset sorted from them (not recorded which). The receptors were gathered from an adult woman who had mild COVID-19 (a few samples of this study predate the infection). Cell type and time point are not known.

With regard to this clonotype: This may be a read error, as it is one base from a much larger clone. The chain carries TRBV5-1 and TRBJ2-1; 14 bases are a match to TRBD2. CDR1 and CDR2 from the germline V gene are SGHRS and YFSETQ. CDR3 length equals 12 residues. The CDR3 here is CPSRLAGGPRFF. For the CDR3, the DNA is TGCCCCAGCAGACTAGCGGGGGGGCCGCGTTTCTTC.

This clonotype has just a few counts. The CDR3 coding sequence is TGCAGTGCACAACTAGCGGGGGCCCGTCGGGAGCAGTACTTC. Amino acids: CSAQLAGARREQYF. The chain links TRBV20-1 to TRBJ2-7; 11 nucleotides align to TRBD2. Germline loops: CDR1 DFQATT, CDR2 SNEGSKA (reference sequence). The CDR3 has 14 amino acids. V was clipped by 6 bases and J by 7 bases; unmatched bases: 11.

V gene TRBV4-3 combines with J gene TRBJ2-1; 7 nucleotides align to TRBD1. Per germline, CDR1 LGHNA and CDR2 YSLEER. The CDR3 extends over 13 amino acids. J gave up 11 bases and V 3 bases, and 7 bases lay outside the gene matches. The DNA of the CDR3 is TGCGCCAGCAGCCAGGCGGACAGGCCGCAGCAGTTCTTC. Protein sequence: CASSQADRPQQFF.

This clonotype was counted only a few times. The chain combines TRBV30 with TRBJ1-1, with D maybe TRBD1 (5 bases). V lost 2 bases and J 5 bases, leaving 12 bases between the germline ends. Germline values: CDR1 GTSNPN, CDR2 SVGIG (reference sequence). The length of the CDR3 is 13 residues. The CDR3, as DNA: TGTGCCTGGAGTCCCGGGGACCGGACTGAAGCTTTCTTT. Translation: CAWSPGDRTEAFF.

This chain links TRBV29-1 with TRBJ2-7; D may match TRBD1 or TRBD2 (5 bases each). The CDR3 spans 11 residues. Looked up from germline, CDR1 is SQVTM and CDR2 is ANQGSEA. The V gene lost 8 bases and the J gene lost 3 bases, with 11 bases spanning the gap. As DNA, the CDR3 is TGCAGCTTTGGGACGGACTACGAGCAGTACTTC. Translating gives CSFGTDYEQYF.

The chain uses TRBV18 and TRBJ2-7; D gene uncertain. The CDR3 extends over 14 amino acids. V was shortened by 6 bases and J by 3 bases, with 15 bases between the two germline ends. Germline loops: CDR1 KGHSH, CDR2 LQKENI. CDR3 nucleotide sequence: TGTGCCAGCTCCCCAACACTGGACCACTACGAGCAGTACTTC. It encodes CASSPTLDHYEQYF.

This clonotype occurred many times. The CDR3 loop reads CASIRGDGSYNEQFF. The CDR3 DNA follows: TGTGCCAGCATACGAGGTGACGGGTCCTACAATGAGCAGTTCTTC. V is TRBV2 and J is TRBJ2-1; D unclear. V lost 7 bases and J lost 1, with 14 bases in between. The CDR3 sequence is 15 residues long. In germline, CDR1 is SNHLY, CDR2 FYNNEI. Looking up the rest from reference TRBV2 and TRBJ2-1 gives the full variable domain: EPEVTQTPSHQVTQMGQEVILRCVPISNHLYFYWYRQILGQKVEFLVSFYNNEISEKSEIFDDQFSVERPDGSNFTLKIRSTKLEDSAMYFCASIRGDGSYNEQFFGPGTRLTVL.

This clonotype was recorded many times. The chain carries TRBV7-2 and TRBJ2-4; the D gene is possibly TRBD2 (6 bases). Per the germline V gene, CDR1 is SGHTA and CDR2 is FQGNSA. The V and J ends lost 5 bases and 6 bases respectively, with 11 bases between them. The CDR3 consists of 13 residues. The CDR3 spells CASSPRRANIQYF. In DNA form, the CDR3 reads TGTGCCAGCAGCCCCCGGAGGGCAAACATTCAGTACTTC.

This chain uses TRBV9 with TRBJ2-7; 10 bases fit TRBD2. The germline CDR1 and CDR2 sequences are SGDLS and YYNGEE. This CDR3 region has 16 residues. The junction had 7 bases not matched to a gene; V was cut back by 3 bases and J by 1 base. The CDR3 region is CASSADLAGESYEQYF. The CDR3 DNA sequence: TGTGCCAGCAGCGCCGATCTAGCGGGAGAGTCCTACGAGCAGTACTTC. The full variable domain, its missing parts supplied by reference TRBV9 and TRBJ2-7, is DSGVTQTPKHLITATGQRVTLRCSPRSGDLSVYWYQQSLDQGLQFLIQYYNGEERAKGNILERFSAQQFPDLHSELNLSSLELGDSALYFCASSADLAGESYEQYFGPGTRLTVT.

A few counts support this clonotype. The chain employs TRBV10-3 and TRBJ2-7, with 9 bases lining up with TRBD2. CDR3 length: 16 residues. The V gene's germline CDR1 is ENHRY and CDR2 SYGVKD. With V trimmed by 6 bases and J by 5 bases, 14 bases remained unmatched. CDR3 bases: TGTGCCATCAGCCCGCAGACAGTAGCGGGAGTCGACGAGCAGTACTTC. Its translation: CAISPQTVAGVDEQYF.

The chain carries TRBV24-1 and TRBJ2-7; D is unresolved. Germline V gene sequence: CDR1 KGHDR, CDR2 SFDVKD. V lost 9 bases, J lost 5 bases, and 16 bases lay in between. The CDR3 length is 13 residues. The CDR3 region has the DNA TGTGCCACCTTGAGGACCGAACTCCACGAGCAGTACTTC. Translating gives CATLRTELHEQYF.

The gene calls are TRBV5-1 and TRBJ1-2; 7 bases line up with TRBD1. The CDR3 runs 15 residues. Germline trimming cut 3 bases from V and 4 bases from J; bases unmatched to any gene: 9. CDR1 and CDR2 from the germline V gene are SGHRS and YFSETQ. CDR3 DNA: TGCGCCAGCAGCTATATGACAGGGTCTAGCTATGGCTACACCTTC. Amino acid sequence: CASSYMTGSSYGYTF.

This clonotype was counted a few times. V gene TRBV6-2 or TRBV6-3 combines with J gene TRBJ2-7; no reliable D call. The CDR3 consists of 13 residues. Germline lookup yields CDR1 MNHEY and CDR2 SVGEGT. The ends were cut back, 7 bases at V and 5 bases at J, with 15 bases in the middle. DNA for the CDR3: TGTGCCAGCACCCCGGGTCACCACGACGAGCAGTACTTC. It codes for CASTPGHHDEQYF.

The chain joins TRBV29-1 to TRBJ1-2, with no clear D. The CDR3 loop spans 12 amino acids. CDR1 SQVTM and CDR2 ANQGSEA come from the germline V gene. V gave up 4 bases and J gave up 2 bases, with 8 bases separating them. CDR3 coding DNA: TGCAGCGTTGGGTGGACGAACTATGGCTACACCTTC. Its protein product is CSVGWTNYGYTF.

The V call is TRBV29-1, the J call TRBJ1-1; D unresolved. The length of the CDR3 is 15 residues. With 1 base removed from V and 6 bases from J, the gap between germline ends came to 18 bases. CDR1 and CDR2 from the germline V gene are SQVTM and ANQGSEA. The DNA for the CDR3 is TGCAGCGTTGAAGGGGTGGAAGTGCCAGGAGCTGAAGCTTTCTTT. Translating it yields CSVEGVEVPGAEAFF.

The chain employs TRBV29-1 and TRBJ2-1, with D maybe TRBD2 (5 bases). V was cut by 2 bases and J by 5 bases, with 25 bases left in between. The CDR3 is 18 residues long. Germline V gene sequence: CDR1 SQVTM, CDR2 ANQGSEA. CDR3 protein: CSVELRPRAVLRNNEQFF. The CDR3 DNA reads TGCAGCGTTGAATTACGACCCCGAGCGGTTTTGAGGAACAATGAGCAGTTCTTC.